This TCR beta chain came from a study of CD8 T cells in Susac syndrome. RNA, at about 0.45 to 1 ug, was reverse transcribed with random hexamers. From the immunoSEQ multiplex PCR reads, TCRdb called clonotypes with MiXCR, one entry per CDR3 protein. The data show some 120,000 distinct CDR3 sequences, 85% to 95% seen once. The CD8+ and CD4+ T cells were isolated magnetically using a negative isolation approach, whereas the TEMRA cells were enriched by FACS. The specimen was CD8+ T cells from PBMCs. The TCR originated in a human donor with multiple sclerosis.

In nucleotides, the CDR3 is TGTGCCAGCACCCCGGTGCGGGGAGCCAAAAACATTCAGTACTTC. This gives the protein CASTPVRGAKNIQYF. This rearrangement joins TRBV13 to TRBJ2-4, with D possibly matching TRBD2 (6 bases). Germline CDR1 reads PRHDT; CDR2 reads FYEKMQ (reference sequence). This CDR3 is 15 amino acids long. The V end was cut by 7 bases, the J end by 0 bases, with 13 bases between.